This entry lists 25 T cell receptor beta chains sequenced from one sample in a study of blood T cell repertoires in COVID-19. This table comes from immunoSEQ multiplex PCR, and its TCRdb copy is limited to in-frame clones, with some not included. The table shows more than 130,000 clones, with 84% occurring only once. The source material was peripheral blood. These receptors originate from a human donor in a cohort sampled during active COVID-19.

This chain uses TRBV27 with TRBJ1-1, with a weak D call TRBD1 (6 bases). The CDR3 has 19 residues. V was trimmed by 5 bases and J by 3 bases, leaving 28 bases between them. Looked up from germline, CDR1 is MNHEY and CDR2 is SMNVEV (reference sequence). CDR3 sequence reads: CASSRMFSVQQGRDTEAFF. CDR3 nucleotide sequence: TGTGCCAGCAGTAGAATGTTCTCAGTCCAACAGGGCCGGGACACTGAAGCTTTCTTT.

V is TRBV5-4 and J is TRBJ2-1; tentative D call: TRBD1 (5 bases). Trimming left V 7 bases short and J 5 bases short, with 22 bases between. Germline-derived CDR1 and CDR2 are SGHNT and YYREEE (reference sequence). This CDR3 is 16 amino acids long. CDR3 coding DNA: TGTGCCAGCCGCCGAGTAGTAGGGGCTTCGAACAATGAGCAGTTCTTC. Protein product: CASRRVVGASNNEQFF. The complete variable domain, with remaining parts taken from reference TRBV5-4 and TRBJ2-1, reads ETGVTQSPTHLIKTRGQQVTLRCSSQSGHNTVSWYQQALGQGPQFIFQYYREEENGRGNFPPRFSGLQFPNYSSELNVNALELDDSALYLCASRRVVGASNNEQFFGPGTRLTVL.

The chain couples TRBV5-4 to TRBJ2-5; a weak D match, TRBD1 (5 bases). V was cut by 7 bases and J by 2 bases, with 12 bases left in between. The CDR3 totals 13 residues. Looked up from germline, CDR1 is SGHNT and CDR2 is YYREEE (reference sequence). DNA of the CDR3: TGTGCCAGCGCCAGGGCCGGGCAAGAGACCCAGTACTTC. The encoded protein is CASARAGQETQYF.

The chain joins TRBV5-1 to TRBJ2-5, with 8 bases matching TRBD2. The ends lost 3 bases at V and 4 bases at J; junction bases unmatched: 2. The germline V gene has CDR1 SGHRS and CDR2 YFSETQ. The CDR3 is 13 residues long. CDR3 residues: CASSSAGGETQYF. DNA of the CDR3: TGCGCCAGCAGCTCGGCGGGGGGAGAGACCCAGTACTTC.

This rearrangement joins TRBV5-6 to TRBJ1-2; D not certain. Germline V lookup: CDR1 SGHDT, CDR2 YYEEEE. The CDR3 sequence is 12 residues long. Trimming shortened V by 4 bases and J by 8 bases, and 12 bases separated the two germline ends. The CDR3 is CASSRMRYGYTF. The DNA of the CDR3 is TGTGCCAGCAGCCGGATGAGGTACGGCTACACCTTC.

V usage is TRBV9 and J usage is TRBJ2-3; 15 bases align to TRBD2. The V segment lost 4 bases and the J segment 0 bases; nucleotides outside the gene matches: 6. Per germline, CDR1 SGDLS and CDR2 YYNGEE. The CDR3 covers 18 residues. CDR3 bases: TGTGCCAGCAGCCTACGGACTAGCGGGGGGGCTAGCACAGATACGCAGTATTTT. Translation gives CASSLRTSGGASTDTQYF.

The rearrangement links TRBV6-5 to TRBJ2-7; D is perhaps TRBD2 (7 bases). This CDR3 has 14 amino acids. The germline gives CDR1 MNHEY, CDR2 SVGAGI. V lost 5 bases, J lost 3 bases, and 14 bases lay in between. The CDR3 loop reads CASSKQGGDYEQYF. The CDR3 DNA reads TGTGCCAGCAGTAAACAGGGAGGGGACTACGAGCAGTACTTC.

This rearrangement joins TRBV12-3 or TRBV12-4 to TRBJ2-3; D remains ambiguous. V lost 7 bases and J lost 8, with 13 bases in between. The CDR3 covers 12 residues. In DNA form, the CDR3 reads TGTGCCAGCACCCCTATCGATTCTACGCAGTATTTT. It specifies CASTPIDSTQYF.

The rearrangement joins TRBV9 to TRBJ1-2; 11 bases match TRBD1. V trimming: 0 bases; J trimming: 5 bases; junction bases outside the gene matches: 3. There are 15 residues in the CDR3. Per germline, CDR1 SGDLS and CDR2 YYNGEE. CDR3 DNA: TGTGCCAGCAGCGTAGTGGGGACAGGGGGTTATGGCTACACCTTC. Protein: CASSVVGTGGYGYTF.

This sequence joins TRBV4-2 and TRBJ2-2; D is possibly TRBD2 (6 bases). CDR3 length: 15 amino acids. The V end was cut by 1 base, the J end by 7 bases, with 13 bases between. Germline V gene sequence: CDR1 LGHNA, CDR2 YNFKEQ. CDR3 DNA sequence: TGTGCCAGCAGCCAAGGACTAGTAGGCGGCGGGGAGCTGTTTTTT. It encodes CASSQGLVGGGELFF.

The genes are TRBV15 and TRBJ2-6; 7 nucleotides line up with TRBD1. Germline CDR1 and CDR2: LNHNV and YYDKDF (reference sequence). The junction had 11 bases not matched to a gene; V was cut back by 3 bases and J by 0 bases. The CDR3 covers 19 residues. CDR3 loop: CATSSGPGTVSSGANVLTF. CDR3 bases: TGTGCCACCAGCAGTGGTCCTGGGACAGTCTCCTCTGGGGCCAACGTCCTGACTTTC.

Regarding this clone: Relative to the germline gene, one junction end is altered; a read error may explain this. The genes are TRBV2 and TRBJ2-2; the D is unclear. This CDR3 has 12 amino acids. CDR1 and CDR2 (germline): SNHLY, FYNNEI. Written as DNA, the CDR3 is TGTGCCAGCTGTGAGGAGACCGGGGAGCTGTTTTTT. It yields the protein CASCEETGELFF. Full variable domain (remainder filled in from reference TRBV2 and TRBJ2-2): EPEVTQTPSHQVTQMGQEVILRCVPISNHLYFYWYRQILGQKVEFLVSFYNNEISEKSEIFDDQFSVERPDGSNFTLKIRSTKLEDSAMYFCASCEETGELFFGEGSRLTVL.

This rearrangement joins TRBV12-3 or TRBV12-4 to TRBJ2-3, with D perhaps matching TRBD2 (6 bases). The CDR3 totals 12 residues. Trimming took 5 bases from V and 7 from J, leaving 10 bases between them. The CDR3 loop reads CASSGGGNTQYF. DNA of the CDR3: TGTGCCAGCAGTGGAGGCGGGAATACGCAGTATTTT.

J is TRBJ2-7 and V is TRBV27, with D perhaps TRBD2 (6 bases). Germline V lookup: CDR1 MNHEY, CDR2 SMNVEV (reference sequence). V lost 2 bases and J 2 bases, leaving 10 bases between the germline ends. The CDR3 is made up of 14 amino acids. DNA for the CDR3: TGTGCCAGCAGTTTAGTGACGGGGGCCTACGAGCAGTACTTC. Translation gives CASSLVTGAYEQYF.

The V and J genes are TRBV19 and TRBJ1-2, with D perhaps matching TRBD1 (6 bases). Trimming removed 4 bases from V and 2 bases from J, with 11 bases in between. CDR1 LNHDA and CDR2 SQIVND come from the germline V gene (reference sequence). CDR3 length equals 14 residues. In DNA, the CDR3 is TGTGCCAGTAGTAATCAGGACAGAAACTATGGCTACACCTTC. Protein product: CASSNQDRNYGYTF.

The chain combines TRBV24-1 with TRBJ2-7; 9 positions agree with TRBD2. CDR3 size: 16 residues. Germline loops: CDR1 KGHDR, CDR2 SFDVKD. Germline trimming cut 4 bases from V and 7 bases from J; bases unmatched to any gene: 13. The CDR3 DNA sequence: TGTGCCACCAGTGACCCCTTGCGGGGGGGCAAAAATGAGCAGTACTTC. Its translation is CATSDPLRGGKNEQYF.

The CDR3 region is CAWAQIQGAAGYTF. The CDR3 DNA reads as TGTGCCTGGGCCCAAATCCAGGGGGCGGCCGGCTACACCTTC. The chain recombines TRBV30 with TRBJ1-2; TRBD1 agrees at 8 bases. Germline CDR1 is GTSNPN and CDR2 is SVGIG (reference sequence). V gave up 5 bases and J gave up 8 bases; unmatched junction bases: 13. The CDR3 has 14 residues.

V is TRBV5-6 and J is TRBJ1-5; 7 nucleotides agree with TRBD1. Germline lookup yields CDR1 SGHDT and CDR2 YYEEEE. This CDR3 is built from 15 residues. V gave up 4 bases and J gave up 3 bases; unmatched junction bases: 7. CDR3 in amino acids: CASSPHRGPNQPQHF. Written as DNA, the CDR3 is TGTGCCAGCAGCCCCCACAGGGGACCCAATCAGCCCCAGCATTTT. Complete variable domain (other parts from reference TRBV5-6 and TRBJ1-5): DAGVTQSPTHLIKTRGQQVTLRCSPKSGHDTVSWYQQALGQGPQFIFQYYEEEERQRGNFPDRFSGHQFPNYSSELNVNALLLGDSALYLCASSPHRGPNQPQHFGDGTRLSIL.

The chain combines TRBV4-3 with TRBJ1-4; 7 bases map to TRBD1. V lost 0 bases to trimming and J lost 10 bases; unmatched junction nucleotides: 8. This CDR3 has 15 amino acids. Germline V lookup: CDR1 LGHNA, CDR2 YSLEER. The CDR3 region is CASSQDGTAMGKLFF. CDR3 sequence (DNA): TGCGCCAGCAGCCAAGATGGGACAGCCATGGGAAAACTGTTTTTT.

J is TRBJ2-1 and V is TRBV30; 14 bases fit TRBD2. The CDR3 totals 17 residues. Germline trimming cut 5 bases from V and 0 bases from J; bases unmatched to any gene: 6. CDR1 GTSNPN and CDR2 SVGIG come from the germline V gene (reference sequence). The DNA for the CDR3 is TGTGCCTGGGGACTAGCGGGGGGCCTAAGCTCCTACAATGAGCAGTTCTTC. It is translated as CAWGLAGGLSSYNEQFF.

The V gene is TRBV6-5, the J gene TRBJ1-2; D is unclear. The V end was cut by 6 bases, the J end by 0 bases, with 11 bases between. CDR1 and CDR2 (germline): MNHEY, SVGAGI. CDR3 length equals 14 residues. The CDR3 protein is CASRLGEANYGYTF. DNA for the CDR3: TGTGCCAGCAGGTTGGGAGAAGCTAACTATGGCTACACCTTC.

Comment on this clone: The germline gene is not matched at one end of the junction; a read error may be the cause. The V and J genes are TRBV7-7 and TRBJ2-5; TRBD2 aligns across 12 bases. The CDR3 totals 16 residues. CDR1 SSHAT and CDR2 FNYEAQ come from the germline V gene (reference sequence). Here the CDR3 reads CASSLASGGAQETQYF. The CDR3 DNA reads as TGTGCTAGCAGCTTAGCTAGCGGGGGGGCCCAAGAGACCCAGTACTTC.

The chain is built from TRBV12-3 or TRBV12-4 and TRBJ1-2; D is uncertain. Deletions cut 4 bases from V and 4 bases from J, with 10 bases between. The length of the CDR3 is 13 residues. The CDR3 is CASSSRAGYGYTF. DNA for the CDR3: TGTGCCAGCAGTTCACGGGCGGGCTATGGCTACACCTTC.

This chain connects TRBV6-5 to TRBJ2-2; 7 positions match TRBD1. The trim removed 7 bases at V and 2 bases at J, leaving 7 bases unmatched. This CDR3 is 15 amino acids long. Germline CDR1 and CDR2: MNHEY and SVGAGI. CDR3 region: CASIRTGINTGELFF. The CDR3 DNA follows: TGTGCCAGCATTCGGACAGGAATAAACACCGGGGAGCTGTTTTTT.

V is TRBV7-8 and J is TRBJ2-3; TRBD2 agrees at 7 bases. The CDR3 runs to 15 residues. Germline V gene lookup returns CDR1 SGHVS and CDR2 FQNEAQ. With 8 bases clipped from V and 6 bases from J, the junction kept 14 bases outside the gene matches. CDR3 bases: TGTGCCAGCCTCCCGGGACTACTAGAAGTGGATACGCAGTATTTT. Translating gives CASLPGLLEVDTQYF. Combining the CDR3 with reference TRBV7-8 and TRBJ2-3 gives the whole variable domain GAGVSQSPRYKVAKRGQDVALRCDPISGHVSLFWYQQALGQGPEFLTYFQNEAQLDKSGLPSDRFFAERPEGSVSTLKIQRTQQEDSAVYLCASLPGLLEVDTQYFGPGTRLTVL.